These T cell receptor beta chains were read from a single sample in a study of blood T cell repertoires in COVID-19. Data came from immunoSEQ multiplex PCR; TCRdb stores just in-frame clones and leaves some out. The sample shows under 250,000 clones, about four fifths of them seen only once. The sample was peripheral blood. All receptors come from a man over 45 with active or convalescent COVID-19. Each CDR3 is given with its conserved first and last residue. The order of the fields is clone size, D gene, J gene, V gene, CDR3 protein, CDR3 DNA. D genes are given only for firm matches. Expanded clones are given a class, and other clones once, few, many or no size at all.

clone_size: few; d_call: .; j_call: TRBJ1-6; v_call: TRBV12-5; cdr3_aa: CAMCPGGRNSPLHF; cdr3_nt: TGTGCTATGTGCCCCGGGGGACGTAATTCACCCCTCCACTTT
clone_size: .; d_call: TRBD2; j_call: TRBJ2-5; v_call: TRBV2; cdr3_aa: CASSDRSGRLETQYF; cdr3_nt: TGTGCCAGCAGTGATCGGAGCGGGAGGTTGGAGACCCAGTACTTC
clone_size: .; d_call: .; j_call: TRBJ1-2; v_call: TRBV28; cdr3_aa: CASLRGPANYGYTF; cdr3_nt: TGTGCCAGCCTTAGGGGCCCAGCTAACTATGGCTACACCTTC
clone_size: .; d_call: .; j_call: TRBJ2-5; v_call: TRBV27; cdr3_aa: CASSLGLLETQYF; cdr3_nt: TGTGCCAGCAGTTTGGGGCTATTAGAGACCCAGTACTTC
clone_size: .; d_call: TRBD2; j_call: TRBJ2-7; v_call: TRBV5-1; cdr3_aa: CASSFLAGGGPYEQYF; cdr3_nt: TGCGCCAGCAGCTTCTTAGCGGGAGGGGGCCCCTACGAGCAGTACTTC
clone_size: .; d_call: TRBD1; j_call: TRBJ1-2; v_call: TRBV5-4; cdr3_aa: CASSSIDRGDYGYTF; cdr3_nt: TGTGCCAGCAGCTCGATAGACAGGGGAGACTATGGCTACACCTTC
clone_size: once; d_call: TRBD1; j_call: TRBJ2-7; v_call: TRBV15; cdr3_aa: CATSRAGQGFEQYF; cdr3_nt: TGTGCCACCAGCAGAGCAGGACAGGGGTTTGAGCAGTACTTC
clone_size: .; d_call: TRBD2; j_call: TRBJ2-7; v_call: TRBV30; cdr3_aa: CAWSALGTSGGAYEQYF; cdr3_nt: TGTGCCTGGAGCGCCCTTGGGACTAGCGGGGGGGCGTACGAGCAGTACTTC
clone_size: .; d_call: TRBD1; j_call: TRBJ2-5; v_call: TRBV5-6; cdr3_aa: CASSRGQGLETQYF; cdr3_nt: TGTGCCAGCAGCCGCGGACAGGGCCTGGAGACCCAGTACTTC
clone_size: .; d_call: TRBD1; j_call: TRBJ1-4; v_call: TRBV9; cdr3_aa: CASSVQGQASEKLFF; cdr3_nt: TGTGCCAGCAGCGTACAGGGACAGGCAAGTGAAAAACTGTTTTTT
clone_size: .; d_call: TRBD1; j_call: TRBJ1-1; v_call: TRBV18; cdr3_aa: CASSGTAEAFF; cdr3_nt: TGTGCCAGCTCCGGGACAGCTGAAGCTTTCTTT
clone_size: .; d_call: TRBD2; j_call: TRBJ2-1; v_call: TRBV24-1; cdr3_aa: CATSGFGTTNNEQFF; cdr3_nt: TGTGCCACCAGTGGGTTTGGGACTACAAACAATGAGCAGTTCTTC
clone_size: once; d_call: .; j_call: TRBJ2-1; v_call: TRBV3-1/TRBV3-2; cdr3_aa: CASSQGSGGPAYNEQFF; cdr3_nt: TGTGCCAGCAGCCAAGGCTCCGGGGGGCCCGCCTACAATGAGCAGTTCTTC
clone_size: .; d_call: .; j_call: TRBJ1-1; v_call: TRBV7-8; cdr3_aa: CASSPARHGYTEAFF; cdr3_nt: TGTGCCAGCAGCCCCGCCCGACATGGTTACACTGAAGCTTTCTTT
clone_size: .; d_call: .; j_call: TRBJ2-1; v_call: TRBV24-1; cdr3_aa: CATSDFFQGLGNEQFF; cdr3_nt: TGTGCCACCAGTGATTTTTTCCAGGGCTTAGGCAATGAGCAGTTCTTC
clone_size: .; d_call: .; j_call: TRBJ1-1; v_call: TRBV19; cdr3_aa: CASSSRRGNTEAFF; cdr3_nt: TGTGCCAGTAGTTCCCGGCGAGGGAACACTGAAGCTTTCTTT